The clone carrying this T cell receptor beta chain came up many times. The data stem from a study of Graves' ophthalmopathy and Graves' hyperthyroidism. Amplification targeted the TCR beta CDR3 regions, with RNA transcripts as the source material. The first round was an RT-PCR with HTBI primers, and the second round was a multiplex PCR. TCRdb called the multiplex PCR reads again in MiXCR, with one record for every CDR3 protein. The table lists about 380,000 distinct CDR3 sequences, 15% of them singletons. With 2 bases removed from V and 6 bases from J, the gap between germline ends came to 19 bases. The CDR3 runs to 16 residues. Germline CDR1 MNHEY, CDR2 SVGAGI.

This TCR was sampled from a woman aged 18 to 35 with stable Graves' hyperthyroidism. The sample taken for sequencing was peripheral blood. This chain connects TRBV6-5 to TRBJ1-2; perhaps TRBD1 as D (5 bases). The CDR3 is CASSYGGTTRGHGYTF. The CDR3, as DNA: TGTGCCAGCAGTTACGGGGGGACCACGAGGGGTCATGGCTACACCTTC.